Listed below are T cell receptor beta chains from one sample, sequenced in a study of T cell responses to AZD1222 COVID-19 vaccine. The table came from immunoSEQ multiplex PCR; TCRdb's copy has only in-frame clones and leaves some out. The sample lists more than 95,000 clones; around 90% were seen once. The starting material was peripheral blood, obtained on day 0 of AZD1222 vaccination. These receptors came from an adult in good health. Both conserved end residues are part of each CDR3. D genes are given only for firm matches. Expanded clones are given a class, and other clones once, few, many or no size at all.

>NA|14|TRBJ1-6|NA|TRBV7-2
TGTGCCAGCAGCGGGAGGGCCTATAATTCACCCCTCCACTTT
CASSGRAYNSPLHF
>NA|14|TRBJ1-1|few|TRBV6-5
TGTGCCAGCAGAGCAACGGGGGTGAACACTGAAGCTTTCTTT
CASRATGVNTEAFF
>NA|14|TRBJ2-2|few|TRBV6-4
TGTGCCAGCAGTCCAGAGGGCCCCACCGGGGAGCTGTTTTTT
CASSPEGPTGELFF
>NA|15|TRBJ2-2|NA|TRBV21-1
TGTGCCAGCAGCGGGGGGGACAACAAGGCCGGGGAGCTGTTTTTT
CASSGGDNKAGELFF
>NA|16|TRBJ1-5|NA|TRBV18
TGTGCCAGCTCACCTTCAGGGCATGGTAGCAATCAGCCCCAGCATTTT
CASSPSGHGSNQPQHF
>TRBD1|14|TRBJ1-2|NA|TRBV6-4
TGTGCCAGCAGTGCGGACAGGGGATCGGAAGGCTACACCTTC
CASSADRGSEGYTF
>TRBD2|17|TRBJ2-7|NA|TRBV27
TGTGCCAGCAGTCAAAGCCTACTAGCGGGGGGTGCCTACGAGCAGTACTTC
CASSQSLLAGGAYEQYF
>NA|14|TRBJ2-7|few|TRBV18
TGTGCCAGCTCACCGTCAACAGACTCCTACGAGCAGTACTTC
CASSPSTDSYEQYF
>NA|13|TRBJ1-4|NA|TRBV15
TGTGCCACCAGCAGAGAAGTCTGGGAAAAACTGTTTTTT
CATSREVWEKLFF
>NA|15|TRBJ1-4|NA|TRBV3-1/TRBV3-2
TGTGCCAGCAGCCAACAACCGGGAGTGCATGAAAAACTGTTTTTT
CASSQQPGVHEKLFF
>NA|14|TRBJ1-1|few|TRBV3-1/TRBV3-2
TGTGCCAGCAGCGAACCAGGACAGCAAGATGAAGCTTTCTTT
CASSEPGQQDEAFF
>NA|13|TRBJ2-1|NA|TRBV11-3
TGTGCCAGCAGCGCCCGTGGGGCGGGGGAGCAGTTCTTC
CASSARGAGEQFF
>NA|14|TRBJ2-3|NA|TRBV27
TGTGCCACATCCTGGGGGTTTGAAGCGGATACGCAGTATTTT
CATSWGFEADTQYF
>NA|13|TRBJ2-3|once|TRBV10-3
TGTGCCATCAGTGAGATGGCAGCAAATACGCAGTATTTT
CAISEMAANTQYF
>NA|15|TRBJ2-2|NA|TRBV7-2
TGTGCCAGCAGCTTAGCCGCTGGGGCCTCCGGGGAGCTGTTTTTT
CASSLAAGASGELFF
>NA|14|TRBJ1-2|NA|TRBV9
TGTGCCAGCAGCGTAGAGAGCAGCATCTATGGCTACACCTTC
CASSVESSIYGYTF
>NA|14|TRBJ1-5|NA|TRBV19
TGTGCCAGTAGTTTAGGACGGTACAATCAGCCCCAGCATTTT
CASSLGRYNQPQHF
>TRBD1|15|TRBJ1-5|NA|TRBV25-1
TGTGCCAGCAGTGGGACAGGGGATAGCAATCAGCCCCAGCATTTT
CASSGTGDSNQPQHF